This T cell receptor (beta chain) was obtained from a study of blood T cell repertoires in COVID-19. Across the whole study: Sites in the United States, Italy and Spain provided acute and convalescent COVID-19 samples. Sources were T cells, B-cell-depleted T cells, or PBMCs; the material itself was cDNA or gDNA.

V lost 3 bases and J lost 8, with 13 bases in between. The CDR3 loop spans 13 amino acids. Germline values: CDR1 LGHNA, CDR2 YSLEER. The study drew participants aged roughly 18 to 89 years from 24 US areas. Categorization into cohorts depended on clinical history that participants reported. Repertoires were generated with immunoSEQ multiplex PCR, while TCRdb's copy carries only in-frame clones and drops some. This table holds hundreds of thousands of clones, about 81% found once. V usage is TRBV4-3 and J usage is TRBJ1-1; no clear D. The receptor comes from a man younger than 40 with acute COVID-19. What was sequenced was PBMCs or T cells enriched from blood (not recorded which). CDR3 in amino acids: CASSQDGIREAFF. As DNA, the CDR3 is TGCGCCAGCAGCCAGGACGGGATTCGCGAAGCTTTCTTT.